Reported below is one T cell receptor (beta chain). Its antigen is as yet unknown. The data originate from a study of cytomegalovirus exposure and HLA in healthy donors. Turning to the study itself: Unique TCRs numbering approximately 80 million, obtained from HLA-typed donors, made up an early data release.

With V trimmed by 0 bases and J by 4 bases, 9 bases remained unmatched. This CDR3 region has 16 residues. CDR1 KGHSH and CDR2 LQKENI come from the germline V gene. PCR primers comprised 60 Vbeta and 13 Jbeta primers. Using immunoSEQ multiplex PCR, the repertoire was profiled, and TCRdb retains in-frame clones only, with some absent. This sample has 150,000 to 200,000 clones, with approximately 80% found just once. Study-wide findings and caveats: Cytomegalovirus status was reportedly diagnosed by the classifier with high sensitivity and specificity. Specificity for CMV antigens was confirmed in vitro for a few of the CMV-associated chains.

The clonotype was recovered from a male donor in good health and CMV-seronegative. Sequenced sample: PBMCs. The chain links TRBV18 to TRBJ2-7, with 7 nucleotides matching TRBD2. CDR3 region: CASSPPGWLADYEQYF. Written as DNA, the CDR3 is TGTGCCAGCTCACCACCGGGGTGGCTAGCGGATTACGAGCAGTACTTC.